Shown below are 19 T cell receptor beta chains from a single sample sequenced in a study of OX40 agonist ivuxolimab in advanced cancers. Produced via immunoSEQ multiplex PCR; TCRdb's table is partial and in-frame only. The data contain approximately 82,000 clones, 85% of them singletons. Specimen: CD4+ or CD8+ T cells sorted from blood, collected in a trial of the OX40 agonist ivuxolimab. The receptor set was obtained from an adult with an advanced solid tumor such as melanoma, head and neck, liver or kidney cancer.

The chain links TRBV27 to TRBJ2-3; TRBD2 might be the D (6 bases). From germline, CDR1 is MNHEY and CDR2 SMNVEV (reference sequence). The CDR3 covers 19 residues. V dropped 2 bases and J dropped 1 base, with 22 bases sitting between them. CDR3 coding DNA: TGTGCCAGCAGTTTAGATCGTGCGGTGGGGGGAAGGGGCACAGATACGCAGTATTTT. Its translation: CASSLDRAVGGRGTDTQYF.

This sequence joins TRBV27 and TRBJ2-7, with D perhaps matching TRBD1 (5 bases). Trimming removed 2 bases at V and 2 bases at J, with 16 bases between. CDR1 is MNHEY and CDR2 is SMNVEV in the germline V gene (reference sequence). There are 16 residues in the CDR3. The CDR3 bases are TGTGCCAGCAGTTTAAAGGTACAGGCTTTTACCTACGAGCAGTACTTC. Translated, it gives CASSLKVQAFTYEQYF.

This chain joins TRBV9 and TRBJ1-6, with 8 bases matching TRBD1. Unmatched junction bases numbered 7, after V lost 3 bases and J lost 8 bases. Germline V gene sequence: CDR1 SGDLS, CDR2 YYNGEE. The CDR3 extends over 15 amino acids. The CDR3 sequence is CASSAPGTGHSPLHF. In nucleotides, the CDR3 is TGTGCCAGCAGCGCCCCCGGGACAGGCCATTCACCCCTCCACTTT.

This chain joins TRBV4-3 and TRBJ2-5; TRBD2 agrees at 8 bases. J gave up 11 bases and V 4 bases, and 15 bases lay outside the gene matches. CDR3 length: 15 amino acids. Germline CDR1 reads LGHNA; CDR2 reads YSLEER. CDR3 amino acids: CASSPEMAGLAVQYF. Written as DNA, the CDR3 is TGCGCCAGCAGCCCTGAGATGGCCGGACTAGCCGTGCAGTACTTC.

The chain combines TRBV30 with TRBJ1-1, with no clear D. CDR1 is GTSNPN and CDR2 is SVGIG in the germline V gene (reference sequence). V was pared by 2 bases and J by 9 bases, with 13 bases between. This CDR3 spans 12 amino acids. The CDR3 protein is CAWSRLAGKAFF. The CDR3 DNA is TGTGCCTGGAGTAGGTTGGCAGGAAAAGCTTTCTTT.

V usage is TRBV2 and J usage is TRBJ2-2; D unclear. V lost 6 bases and J lost 0, with 2 bases in between. The germline CDR1 and CDR2 sequences are SNHLY and FYNNEI. The CDR3 covers 12 residues. CDR3 nucleotides: TGTGCCAGCAGGTCGAACACCGGGGAGCTGTTTTTT. The encoded protein is CASRSNTGELFF.

This sequence joins TRBV10-2 and TRBJ1-4; no reliable D call. The CDR3 runs 11 residues. Trimming removed 6 bases from V and 5 bases from J, with 4 bases in between. Germline CDR1 reads WSHSY; CDR2 reads SAAADI. This chain's CDR3 is CASRKNEKLFF. CDR3 in DNA: TGCGCCAGCAGAAAGAATGAAAAACTGTTTTTT.

V usage is TRBV6-5 and J usage is TRBJ1-4; D might be TRBD1 (6 bases). V gave up 4 bases and J gave up 3 bases, with 15 bases separating them. The CDR3 loop spans 16 amino acids. In germline, CDR1 is MNHEY, CDR2 SVGAGI. CDR3 loop: CASSSTGGAANEKLFF. CDR3 sequence (DNA): TGTGCCAGCAGTTCCACCGGGGGGGCGGCTAATGAAAAACTGTTTTTT.

The rearrangement uses TRBV4-2 and TRBJ1-4, with D hard to call. The germline CDR1 and CDR2 sequences are LGHNA and YNFKEQ. The CDR3 is 15 amino acids. The V end lost 1 base, the J end lost 6 bases, and 12 bases lay between the germline ends. The CDR3 is CASSQAKGTDEKLFF. CDR3 in DNA: TGTGCCAGCAGCCAAGCTAAGGGAACGGATGAAAAACTGTTTTTT.

V is TRBV19 and J is TRBJ1-1, with 7 bases aligning to TRBD1. The CDR3 loop spans 16 amino acids. Germline V CDR1 and CDR2: LNHDA, SQIVND (reference sequence). The ends lost 4 bases at V and 1 base at J; junction bases unmatched: 9. The CDR3 nucleotides are TGTGCCAGTAGTACCAGACAGGGAGGAGCGAACACTGAAGCTTTCTTT. Encoded protein: CASSTRQGGANTEAFF.

V is TRBV27 and J is TRBJ2-5; D is perhaps TRBD2 (5 bases). The CDR3 runs 12 residues. Per germline, CDR1 MNHEY and CDR2 SMNVEV (reference sequence). The V end lost 6 bases, the J end lost 5 bases, and 10 bases lay between the germline ends. The CDR3 reads CASSEGGETQYF. The CDR3 DNA reads TGTGCCAGCAGCGAGGGTGGTGAGACCCAGTACTTC.

The chain is built from TRBV11-1 and TRBJ1-2, with TRBD1 matching 9 bases. The CDR3 extends over 17 amino acids. Germline CDR1 and CDR2: SGHAT and FQDESV (reference sequence). Trimming took 2 bases from V and 0 from J; bases not matched to a gene: 7. The CDR3: CASSLRGRQGANYGYTF. In nucleotides, the CDR3 is TGTGCCAGCAGCTTAAGGGGCCGACAGGGGGCTAACTATGGCTACACCTTC. Complete variable domain (other parts from reference TRBV11-1 and TRBJ1-2): EAEVAQSPRYKITEKSQAVAFWCDPISGHATLYWYRQILGQGPELLVQFQDESVVDDSQLPKDRFSAERLKGVDSTLKIQPAELGDSAMYLCASSLRGRQGANYGYTFGSGTRLTVV.

The chain employs TRBV19 and TRBJ2-7; 11 nucleotides line up with TRBD1. J lost 2 bases, V lost 3 bases, and 3 bases had no gene match. The CDR3 consists of 15 residues. Germline-derived CDR1 and CDR2 are LNHDA and SQIVND (reference sequence). The CDR3: CASSIRGQGAYEQYF. The CDR3 coding sequence is TGTGCCAGTAGTATTAGGGGACAGGGGGCCTACGAGCAGTACTTC.

J is TRBJ2-2 and V is TRBV7-2; no clear D gene. Per the germline V gene, CDR1 is SGHTA and CDR2 is FQGNSA. With 1 base removed from V and 2 bases from J, the gap between germline ends came to 8 bases. The CDR3 consists of 15 residues. In DNA form, the CDR3 reads TGTGCCAGCAGCTTAGAAGGCCGCAACACCGGGGAGCTGTTTTTT. Its protein product is CASSLEGRNTGELFF.

The count of this clone is one. The chain combines TRBV27 with TRBJ1-2; 9 nucleotides match TRBD1. Per germline, CDR1 MNHEY and CDR2 SMNVEV (reference sequence). V lost 5 bases and J lost 4; bases outside the gene matches: 2. This CDR3 is built from 13 residues. This chain's CDR3 is CASSATGGYGYTF. CDR3 nucleotide sequence: TGTGCCAGCAGTGCGACAGGGGGCTATGGCTACACCTTC.

This clone turned up a few times. This rearrangement joins TRBV5-1 to TRBJ1-6; D ambiguous. Deletions cut 5 bases from V and 8 bases from J, with 17 bases between. The CDR3 is made up of 15 amino acids. Germline V lookup: CDR1 SGHRS, CDR2 YFSETQ. The CDR3 is CASSDTGGHDSPLHF. The CDR3, as DNA: TGCGCCAGCAGTGATACGGGCGGGCATGATTCACCCCTCCACTTT. Full variable domain (outside the CDR3, taken from reference TRBV5-1 and TRBJ1-6): KAGVTQTPRYLIKTRGQQVTLSCSPISGHRSVSWYQQTPGQGLQFLFEYFSETQRNKGNFPGRFSGRQFSNSRSEMNVSTLELGDSALYLCASSDTGGHDSPLHFGNGTRLTVT.

The J gene is TRBJ2-1, the V gene TRBV2; possibly TRBD1 for D (5 bases). The V end lost 4 bases, the J end lost 5 bases, and 12 bases lay between the germline ends. Germline V CDR1 and CDR2: SNHLY, FYNNEI. The CDR3 length is 14 residues. DNA of the CDR3: TGTGCCAGCAGTGGCTTAAGGGGTGACAATGAGCAGTTCTTC. This encodes CASSGLRGDNEQFF.

This clone was seen a few times. This chain connects TRBV28 to TRBJ1-3; no definite D call. CDR1 and CDR2 (germline): MDHEN, SYDVKM. The CDR3 is 14 amino acids. Between the trimmed V and J ends, which lost 4 bases and 0 bases, there was a span of 7 bases. The CDR3 sequence: CASSSGVSGNTIYF. DNA for the CDR3: TGTGCCAGCAGTTCGGGAGTCTCTGGAAACACCATATATTTT.

The chain links TRBV16 to TRBJ1-1, with TRBD1 as a possible D gene (6 bases). Trimming removed 1 base from V and 5 bases from J, with 11 bases in between. Germline V lookup: CDR1 KGHSY, CDR2 FQNENV. The CDR3 is 14 residues long. CDR3 in amino acids: CASSQFTGTTEAFF. In nucleotides, the CDR3 is TGTGCCAGCAGCCAATTTACCGGGACAACTGAAGCTTTCTTT. Based on the CDR3 plus reference TRBV16 and TRBJ1-1, the full variable domain is GEEVAQTPKHLVRGEGQKAKLYCAPIKGHSYVFWYQQVLKNEFKFLISFQNENVFDETGMPKERFSAKCLPNSPCSLEIQATKLEDSAVYFCASSQFTGTTEAFFGQGTRLTVV.